The sample holds many counts of the clone carrying this T cell receptor beta chain. This sample was included in a study of HIV-infected children after antiretroviral therapy interruption. V dropped 4 bases and J dropped 6; count of bases not matched to a gene: 17. The CDR3 is made up of 18 amino acids. Germline V gives CDR1 MDHEN, CDR2 SYDVKM. Treatment described: PENTA 11 planned treatment interruption arm or continuous ART arm. Memory CD8+ CD45RO+ CD45RA- T cells were sorted from thawed PBMCs. The TCR library was built from RNA with a 3' RACE protocol and unique molecular identifiers. TCRdb re-called the 3' RACE reads through MiXCR, storing one row per CDR3 protein. This sample has more than 12,000 distinct CDR3 sequences; 3.4% occur once, and the top ten carry under 40%.

The rearrangement joins TRBV28 to TRBJ1-5, with 8 bases aligning to TRBD1. The sequence was obtained from a pool of human donors with HIV. Specimen: CD45RO+ CD8+ T cells from PBMCs, pooled from several time points, collected from a donor given antiretroviral therapy, either interrupted or continuous. Subset reported: memory CD8+ CD45RO+ CD45RA- T cells. The CDR3 spells CASSWDRSNRRWVQPQHF. The CDR3, as DNA: TGTGCCAGCAGTTGGGACAGGTCTAATAGGAGGTGGGTTCAGCCCCAGCATTTT.